Included here is one TCR beta chain sequence, with context. Profiling relied on immunoSEQ multiplex PCR, and the TCRdb table lists in-frame clones only, not all of them. The table includes about 320,000 clones, roughly nine tenths detected once. There are 15 residues in the CDR3. V lost 1 base and J 2 bases, leaving 15 bases between the germline ends. Germline V CDR1 and CDR2: GTSNPN, SVGIG (reference sequence). The age range of participants was 18 to 89 years, with residence in under 25 US areas. Cohort placement rested on clinical history that participants reported themselves. The sample belongs to a study of blood T cell repertoires in COVID-19. Background on the study: The United States, Italy and Spain were the sources of the acute and convalescent COVID-19 samples.

Material for sequencing was PBMCs or T cells enriched from blood (not recorded which). This sequence was found in a man in his 60s who had recovered from COVID-19. The chain has TRBV30 and TRBJ2-7, with D maybe TRBD2 (7 bases). The CDR3 DNA sequence: TGTGCCTGGAGTGCTCTGGGAGGGGGAGCCTACGAGCAGTACTTC. Its translation: CAWSALGGGAYEQYF.